This T cell receptor (beta chain) was retrieved from a study of blood T cell repertoires in COVID-19. Study background: Acute and convalescent COVID-19 specimens originated in the United States, Italy and Spain. The analysed material was cDNA or gDNA that came from T cells, B-cell-depleted T cells, or PBMCs.

This clone was seen once. The V gene lost 4 bases and the J gene lost 9 bases, with 19 bases spanning the gap. The CDR3 runs to 15 residues. CDR1 and CDR2 (germline): GTSNPN, SVGIG (reference sequence). Original methodology: Nucleated cell counts were estimated from reference gene primer amplification. Clones were sequenced by immunoSEQ multiplex PCR, and TCRdb holds only the in-frame ones, with some missing. The V and J calls and clone size were taken over from that table, and D and trimming were inferred from the DNA. The sample contains about 310,000 clones, about nine tenths of which appear only once.

Sequenced sample: peripheral blood. This chain links TRBV30 with TRBJ1-6; the D gene is possibly TRBD1 (5 bases). The source is a man in his fifties with active or convalescent COVID-19. The CDR3 sequence: CAWTSGQGPASPLHF. CDR3 DNA sequence: TGTGCCTGGACCTCCGGGCAGGGTCCGGCTTCACCCCTCCACTTT.